This T cell receptor beta chain is from a study of T cell repertoires in cytomegalovirus infection. Study-level information: Through public TCR beta signatures, both CMV infection and matching HLA type were indicated.

Study results and limitations: Cumulative frequency of public TCR beta families picked out carriers of CMV plus the relevant HLA. The ex vivo response showed dominance by HLA-C-restricted CMV-specific TCR beta clonotypes.

The table lists this clonotype with many counts. Antigen: not known. This CDR3 region has 16 residues. CDR1 is SEHNR and CDR2 is FQNEAQ in the germline V gene (reference sequence). V was shortened by 2 bases and J by 3 bases, with 13 bases between the two germline ends. TCRdb processed the reads anew with MiXCR; each CDR3 protein has one entry. The sample shows approximately 550,000 distinct CDR3 sequences, about 17% of them seen only once. Sequencing was performed on CD8+ T cells from PBMCs. The chain combines TRBV7-9 with TRBJ2-2; D possibly corresponds to TRBD1 (5 bases). The sequence was obtained from a human donor in good health (CMV status not recorded). Some clones in this sample may be carry-over from other donors' samples. The CDR3 nucleotides are TGTGCCAGCAGCTTACCCCACTCGACAGACACCGGGGAGCTGTTTTTT. Encoded protein: CASSLPHSTDTGELFF.